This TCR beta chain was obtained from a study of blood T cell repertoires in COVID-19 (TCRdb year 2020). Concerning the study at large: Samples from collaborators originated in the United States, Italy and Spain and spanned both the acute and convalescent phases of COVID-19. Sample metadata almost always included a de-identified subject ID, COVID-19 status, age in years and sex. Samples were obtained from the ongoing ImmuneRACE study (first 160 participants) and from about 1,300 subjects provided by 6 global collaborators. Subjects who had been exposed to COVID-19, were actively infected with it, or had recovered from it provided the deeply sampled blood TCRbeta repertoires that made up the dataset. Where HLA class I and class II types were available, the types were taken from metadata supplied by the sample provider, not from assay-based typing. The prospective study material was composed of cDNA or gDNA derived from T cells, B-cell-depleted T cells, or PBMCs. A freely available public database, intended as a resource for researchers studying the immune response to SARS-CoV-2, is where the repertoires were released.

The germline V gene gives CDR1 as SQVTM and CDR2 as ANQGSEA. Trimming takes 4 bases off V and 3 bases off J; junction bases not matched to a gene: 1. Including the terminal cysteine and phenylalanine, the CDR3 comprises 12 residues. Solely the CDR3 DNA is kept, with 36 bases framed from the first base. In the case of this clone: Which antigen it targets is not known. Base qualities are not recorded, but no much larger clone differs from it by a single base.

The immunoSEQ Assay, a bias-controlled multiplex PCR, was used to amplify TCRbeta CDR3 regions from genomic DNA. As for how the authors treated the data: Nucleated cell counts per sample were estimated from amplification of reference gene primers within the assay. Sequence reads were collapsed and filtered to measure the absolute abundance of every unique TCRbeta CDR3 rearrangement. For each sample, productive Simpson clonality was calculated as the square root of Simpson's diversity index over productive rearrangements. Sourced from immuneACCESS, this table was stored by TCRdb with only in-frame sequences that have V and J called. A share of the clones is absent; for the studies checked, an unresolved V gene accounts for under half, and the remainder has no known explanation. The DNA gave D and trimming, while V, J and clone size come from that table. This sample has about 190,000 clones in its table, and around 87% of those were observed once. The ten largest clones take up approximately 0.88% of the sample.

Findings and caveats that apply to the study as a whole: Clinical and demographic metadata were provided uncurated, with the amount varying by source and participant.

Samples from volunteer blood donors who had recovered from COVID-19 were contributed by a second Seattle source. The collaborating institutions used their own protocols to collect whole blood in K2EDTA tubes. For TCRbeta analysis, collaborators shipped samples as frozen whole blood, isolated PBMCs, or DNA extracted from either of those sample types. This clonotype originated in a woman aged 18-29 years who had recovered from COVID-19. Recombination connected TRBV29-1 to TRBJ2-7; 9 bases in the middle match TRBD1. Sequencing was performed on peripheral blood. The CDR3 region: CSVGQGVYEQYF. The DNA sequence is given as TGCAGCGTTGGACAGGGGGTCTACGAGCAGTACTTC.